The sequence of this T cell receptor (beta chain) was determined in a study of regulatory T cells in long-lasting Graves disease. Background on the study: Patients newly diagnosed with Graves' had been on antithyroid drugs for under 3 months.

CDR3 length: 15 amino acids. CDR1 and CDR2 (germline): SGHRS, YFSETQ. Trimming at V came to 4 bases and at J to 4 bases, leaving 9 bases not matched to a gene. Time point denoted: newly diagnosed GD, antithyroid drugs for less than 3 months. PBMCs provided the RNA from which the TCR library was made. Investigators report Graves' disease was diagnosed under American Thyroid Association guidelines. Broader study findings: Favored usage of TRBV28, TRBJ1-2 and TRBJ2-5 was recorded in persistent disease.

In regard to this clonotype: The antigen is not known.

Both iRepertoire HTBI primers and Arm-PCR of CDR3 regions were used to build the TCR beta libraries. TCRdb redid the calling of the multiplex PCR reads with MiXCR, one entry per CDR3 protein. The table records under 300,000 distinct CDR3 sequences, over 20% of them present only once. The starting material was peripheral blood mononuclear cells (PBMCs), obtained at new diagnosis, from a patient treated with antithyroid drugs. This receptor was identified in a female donor with Graves disease. The chain employs TRBV5-1 and TRBJ2-3; TRBD2 aligns across 7 bases. CDR3 region: CASSRRGTSPDTQYF. CDR3 coding DNA: TGCGCCAGCAGCAGGCGGGGGACCTCTCCAGATACGCAGTATTTT.